A selection of T cell receptor beta chains follows, all from one sample in a study of T cell responses to AZD1222 COVID-19 vaccine. TCRdb's table, derived via immunoSEQ multiplex PCR, lists solely in-frame clones and lacks some. The sample shows 150,000 to 200,000 clones, approximately 94% of them seen only once. The sequencing here drew on peripheral blood, taken 28 days after the second dose of the MenACWY control vaccine. The receptors were gathered from an adult who received the MenACWY meningococcal vaccine as a control. The CDR3 runs from the conserved cysteine through the conserved F or W. Fields, in order: CDR3 length, J gene, V gene, clone size, CDR3 protein. Not every row has a clone size; where given, it reads once, few, many or a size class.

cdr3_length: 13
j_call: TRBJ2-7
v_call: TRBV19
clone_size: -
cdr3_aa: CASSISQPYEQYF

cdr3_length: 15
j_call: TRBJ2-5
v_call: TRBV13
clone_size: -
cdr3_aa: CASSPRDDLTETQYF

cdr3_length: 11
j_call: TRBJ1-1
v_call: TRBV6-5
clone_size: few
cdr3_aa: CASSSQFEAFF

cdr3_length: 17
j_call: TRBJ2-1
v_call: TRBV27
clone_size: -
cdr3_aa: CASSFQKPGPEPNEQFF

cdr3_length: 14
j_call: TRBJ2-3
v_call: TRBV4-2
clone_size: -
cdr3_aa: CASSPGGSTDTQYF

cdr3_length: 12
j_call: TRBJ1-2
v_call: TRBV9
clone_size: -
cdr3_aa: CASFGQGRRYTF

cdr3_length: 15
j_call: TRBJ1-2
v_call: TRBV19
clone_size: -
cdr3_aa: CASSMGDSRVGGYTF

cdr3_length: 16
j_call: TRBJ1-1
v_call: TRBV10-1
clone_size: once
cdr3_aa: CASSEFGGYPNTEAFF

cdr3_length: 13
j_call: TRBJ1-2
v_call: TRBV30
clone_size: -
cdr3_aa: CAWSRRESDGYTF

cdr3_length: 15
j_call: TRBJ1-1
v_call: TRBV3-1/TRBV3-2
clone_size: -
cdr3_aa: CASSQRAGRRSEAFF

cdr3_length: 15
j_call: TRBJ2-3
v_call: TRBV25-1
clone_size: -
cdr3_aa: CASTPAGGRSDTQYF

cdr3_length: 15
j_call: TRBJ1-6
v_call: TRBV28
clone_size: -
cdr3_aa: CASSDGSSYNSPLHF

cdr3_length: 14
j_call: TRBJ1-2
v_call: TRBV28
clone_size: -
cdr3_aa: CASSYTGGAFLYTF

cdr3_length: 16
j_call: TRBJ1-3
v_call: TRBV3-1/TRBV3-2
clone_size: -
cdr3_aa: CASSQEARAAWATIYF

cdr3_length: 14
j_call: TRBJ1-2
v_call: TRBV7-8
clone_size: -
cdr3_aa: CASSLDDSNYGYTF

cdr3_length: 16
j_call: TRBJ1-1
v_call: TRBV19
clone_size: -
cdr3_aa: CASSPLSGTGPTEAFF

cdr3_length: 14
j_call: TRBJ2-3
v_call: TRBV29-1
clone_size: -
cdr3_aa: CSVPGQLLTDTQYF

cdr3_length: 13
j_call: TRBJ1-5
v_call: TRBV7-2
clone_size: -
cdr3_aa: CASSLSKDQPQHF

cdr3_length: 14
j_call: TRBJ1-2
v_call: TRBV3-1/TRBV3-2
clone_size: -
cdr3_aa: CASNNRDRGYGYTF

cdr3_length: 12
j_call: TRBJ2-1
v_call: TRBV7-9
clone_size: few
cdr3_aa: CASSLLRNEQFF

cdr3_length: 14
j_call: TRBJ1-5
v_call: TRBV27
clone_size: -
cdr3_aa: CASSFMSSNQPQHF

cdr3_length: 16
j_call: TRBJ2-5
v_call: TRBV5-1
clone_size: -
cdr3_aa: CASSLERLAGWETQYF

cdr3_length: 16
j_call: TRBJ2-5
v_call: TRBV6-2/TRBV6-3
clone_size: -
cdr3_aa: CASSSPWREYQETQYF

cdr3_length: 15
j_call: TRBJ1-2
v_call: TRBV4-3
clone_size: -
cdr3_aa: CASSQERAGRTGYTF

cdr3_length: 16
j_call: TRBJ2-1
v_call: TRBV7-3
clone_size: -
cdr3_aa: CASSLTQGEATDEQFF

cdr3_length: 15
j_call: TRBJ2-1
v_call: TRBV19
clone_size: -
cdr3_aa: CASSPGTSGSKQEFF

cdr3_length: 15
j_call: TRBJ1-3
v_call: TRBV7-8
clone_size: -
cdr3_aa: CASSRDRGGGNTIYF

cdr3_length: 14
j_call: TRBJ2-5
v_call: TRBV19
clone_size: -
cdr3_aa: CASSMAGRGKTQYF

cdr3_length: 15
j_call: TRBJ2-7
v_call: TRBV9
clone_size: -
cdr3_aa: CASSVGGTGAVEQYF

cdr3_length: 14
j_call: TRBJ1-2
v_call: TRBV10-3
clone_size: -
cdr3_aa: CATHQARENYGYTF

cdr3_length: 15
j_call: TRBJ1-2
v_call: TRBV30
clone_size: -
cdr3_aa: CAWSRLQSSNYGYTF

cdr3_length: 17
j_call: TRBJ2-2
v_call: TRBV5-1
clone_size: -
cdr3_aa: CASSLVLASGGTGELFF